This entry is about one T cell receptor (beta chain). The sample originates from a study of blood T cell repertoires in COVID-19. The data were produced by immunoSEQ multiplex PCR, yet TCRdb's version contains in-frame clones alone and is incomplete. This table has roughly 200,000 clones, around 91% appearing once. The V end lost 2 bases, the J end lost 2 bases, and 9 bases lay between the germline ends. The germline V gene encodes CDR1 SGHTA and CDR2 FQGNSA. This CDR3 spans 15 amino acids. The chain combines TRBV7-2 with TRBJ2-2, with TRBD1 as a possible D gene (6 bases). The receptor comes from a man in his fifties or sixties with acute or convalescent COVID-19. What was sequenced was peripheral blood. The CDR3 here is CASSLTGSNTGELFF. DNA for the CDR3: TGTGCCAGCAGCTTAACAGGGAGCAACACCGGGGAGCTGTTTTTT.